This passage covers 15 T cell receptor beta chains from one sample sequenced in a study of naive and memory T cell subsets. The study's findings and limits: A few larger clonotypes appeared in naive repertoires, especially CD8, possibly memory cells re-expressing CD45RA.

The antigens these receptors bind are not known. The beta constant-region primer was an equimolar mix of two oligonucleotides covering TRBC1 and TRBC2. Four rounds of PCR amplified the ligated cDNA using nested alpha and beta constant-region primers plus SP2. TCRdb reanalysed the UMI-ligation and nested PCR reads using MiXCR and keeps one entry per CDR3 protein. The sample lists over 100,000 distinct CDR3 sequences, 13% to 15% occurring once. The sample was naive CD8+ T cells from blood. These receptors all come from a human donor in good health.

This clonotype has just a few counts. This sequence joins TRBV12-3 or TRBV12-4 and TRBJ2-2, with D possibly called TRBD1 or TRBD2 (5 bases each). This CDR3 is built from 17 residues. V lost 10 bases and J 0 bases, leaving 21 bases between the germline ends. The CDR3 DNA sequence: TGTGCCATTACCCCCCTAGCCAAGGGGTCGAACACCGGGGAGCTGTTTTTT. Its protein product is CAITPLAKGSNTGELFF.

The chain combines TRBV18 with TRBJ1-2; the D gene is possibly TRBD1 (5 bases). This CDR3 is 14 amino acids long. Germline CDR1 KGHSH, CDR2 LQKENI. V was pared by 3 bases and J by 4 bases, with 12 bases between. As DNA, the CDR3 is TGTGCCAGCTCACCGGAGCGGGGCAGCTATGGCTACACCTTC. Amino acids: CASSPERGSYGYTF.

This clonotype was recorded a few times. The chain employs TRBV24-1 and TRBJ2-1; 7 bases align to TRBD2. Unmatched junction bases numbered 17, after V lost 4 bases and J lost 6 bases. There are 18 residues in the CDR3. Germline-derived CDR1 and CDR2 are KGHDR and SFDVKD. Here the CDR3 DNA reads TGTGCCACCAGTGAAAATACCCCAGGGTTCTCGGGGGGCAATGAGCAGTTCTTC. It specifies CATSENTPGFSGGNEQFF.

This clonotype was seen repeatedly, ten times or more. The chain recombines TRBV10-3 with TRBJ2-7, with unresolved D. There are 13 residues in the CDR3. CDR1 is ENHRY and CDR2 is SYGVKD in the germline V gene. The V end lost 4 bases, the J end lost 0 bases, and 7 bases lay between the germline ends. The CDR3 sequence is CAISAVGSYEQYF. The CDR3 DNA reads TGTGCCATCAGTGCAGTGGGCTCCTACGAGCAGTACTTC.

The chain carries TRBV28 and TRBJ2-7; D is undetermined. CDR3 length equals 13 residues. Trimming removed 3 bases from V and 3 bases from J, with 9 bases in between. Germline CDR1 and CDR2: MDHEN and SYDVKM. CDR3 in DNA: TGTGCCAGCAGTTTTGACTTCAACTACGAGCAGTACTTC. Amino acid sequence: CASSFDFNYEQYF.

The rearrangement joins TRBV20-1 to TRBJ1-6, with unresolved D. V was shortened by 0 bases and J by 14 bases, with 14 bases between the two germline ends. Germline V lookup: CDR1 DFQATT, CDR2 SNEGSKA (reference sequence). The CDR3 spans 13 residues. CDR3 in DNA: TGCAGTGCTAGAGATCCAGCCAGTCCGGCCCTCCACTTT. Translating gives CSARDPASPALHF.

The sample holds a few counts of this clonotype. V gene TRBV5-6 combines with J gene TRBJ1-2, with 7 bases fitting TRBD1. Germline CDR1 reads SGHDT; CDR2 reads YYEEEE. This CDR3 has 14 residues. V lost 0 bases to trimming and J lost 5 bases; unmatched junction nucleotides: 4. CDR3 nucleotides: TGTGCCAGCAGCTTGGCACAGGGGCCGTATGGCTACACCTTC. It encodes CASSLAQGPYGYTF.

At least ten counts were recorded for this clonotype. The rearrangement uses TRBV5-8 and TRBJ1-1; D unresolved. Per the germline V gene, CDR1 is SGHTS and CDR2 is YDEGEE. CDR3 length: 13 residues. Trimming left V 0 bases short and J 11 bases short, with 14 bases between. This CDR3 is CASSLEGGRWAFF. CDR3 in DNA: TGTGCCAGCAGCTTGGAGGGTGGCAGGTGGGCTTTCTTT.

The chain couples TRBV6-2 or TRBV6-3 to TRBJ2-7, with D unclear. Germline V lookup: CDR1 MNHEY, CDR2 SVGEGT. V was cut by 0 bases and J by 6 bases, with 3 bases left in between. CDR3 length: 11 residues. The CDR3 region is CASSYSGEQYF. In DNA form, the CDR3 reads TGTGCCAGCAGTTACTCAGGCGAGCAGTACTTC.

Details on this clonotype: Sequence at one end of the junction differs from germline and may be a read error. The chain employs TRBV7-2 and TRBJ1-2; D is possibly TRBD1 (6 bases). This CDR3 comprises 17 residues. Germline V CDR1 and CDR2: SGHTA, FQGNSA. CDR3 loop: CASGFPGEGHSNYGYTF. In DNA form, the CDR3 reads TGTGCCAGCGGCTTCCCTGGAGAGGGACACTCTAACTATGGCTACACCTTC.

The sample holds many counts of this clonotype. The V gene is TRBV3-1, the J gene TRBJ2-4; no definite D call. The V end lost 0 bases, the J end lost 0 bases, and 9 bases lay between the germline ends. Germline loops: CDR1 LGHDT, CDR2 YNNKEL (reference sequence). There are 16 residues in the CDR3. The CDR3 DNA reads as TGTGCCAGCAGCCAAGAAGACACCCTAGCCAAAAACATTCAGTACTTC. This translates into CASSQEDTLAKNIQYF.

The chain joins TRBV12-3 or TRBV12-4 to TRBJ2-5; D uncertain. The CDR3 totals 16 residues. V lost 5 bases to trimming and J lost 5 bases, with 21 bases between them. DNA of the CDR3: TGTGCCAGCAGTGGAAGCGATATAAATTTCTTGGAGACCCAGTACTTC. This gives the protein CASSGSDINFLETQYF.

Only a few counts were recorded for this clonotype. The rearrangement links TRBV15 to TRBJ1-5; D gene unclear. V gave up 5 bases and J gave up 3 bases, with 11 bases separating them. The CDR3 runs to 14 residues. Per the germline V gene, CDR1 is LNHNV and CDR2 is YYDKDF (reference sequence). CDR3 nucleotide sequence: TGTGCCACCAGCGGCTCGAGGGTCAATCAGCCCCAGCATTTT. Protein: CATSGSRVNQPQHF.

This chain joins TRBV19 and TRBJ2-4; 8 bases map to TRBD2. The germline CDR1 and CDR2 sequences are LNHDA and SQIVND (reference sequence). The CDR3 is made up of 15 amino acids. The V segment lost 3 bases and the J segment 6 bases; nucleotides outside the gene matches: 7. This chain's CDR3 is CASSILSGSGNIQYF. The CDR3 bases are TGTGCCAGTAGTATTCTCAGCGGGAGCGGAAACATTCAGTACTTC.

This clonotype was observed at least ten times. This chain links TRBV23-1 with TRBJ2-7, with unresolved D. TRBV23-1 falls under the ORF class, with uncertain function. V lost 4 bases to trimming and J lost 12 bases, with 10 bases between them. The CDR3 spans 10 residues. CDR3 in DNA: TGCGCCAGCAGTCTCATGAAGGTGTACTTC. This encodes CASSLMKVYF.